This TCR beta chain was sequenced during a study of shared clonotypes between healthy human individuals. The J segment lost 6 bases and the V segment lost 7 bases, leaving 6 bases of the junction unmatched. The CDR3 is 13 residues long. Germline loops: CDR1 MNHEY, CDR2 SMNVEV (reference sequence). This table comes from immunoSEQ multiplex PCR, and its TCRdb copy is limited to in-frame clones, with some not included. The sample holds hundreds of thousands of clones; more than 70% are singletons and the top ten take about 1.8%. Sequenced material: memory CD4+ T cells sorted from blood. Subset meaning: CD45RA-negative fraction. This chain joins TRBV27 and TRBJ2-7, with TRBD1 matching 10 bases. The TCR comes from a woman aged 25 to 45 in good health. Here the CDR3 DNA reads TGTGCCAGCACCGGGACAGGGGTCGGCGAGCAGTACTTC. It specifies CASTGTGVGEQYF.